This entry features one T cell receptor (beta chain) sequence. Additional DNA sequences in this sample encode the identical CDR3. The CDR3 consists of 12 residues. In germline, CDR1 is WSHSY, CDR2 SAAADI. Trimming pared 3 bases from V and 4 bases from J, leaving 7 bases between. The repertoire was sequenced with immunoSEQ multiplex PCR; TCRdb's copy has only in-frame clones and lacks some. The profile covers some 320,000 clones, with roughly 91% appearing a single time and 15% to 20% taken by the ten largest. The record originates from a study of shared clonotypes between healthy human individuals. The sequence was obtained from a man younger than 35 in good health. Sequencing was done on a sample of memory CD8+ T cells sorted from blood. Subset denoted: CD45RO+ cells pooled with CCR7-negative TemRA cells. The V and J genes are TRBV10-2 and TRBJ2-7; TRBD2 is a possible D gene (5 bases). CDR3 sequence (DNA): TGCGCCAGCAGTGAATCGGGGTACGAGCAGTACTTC. It yields the protein CASSESGYEQYF.